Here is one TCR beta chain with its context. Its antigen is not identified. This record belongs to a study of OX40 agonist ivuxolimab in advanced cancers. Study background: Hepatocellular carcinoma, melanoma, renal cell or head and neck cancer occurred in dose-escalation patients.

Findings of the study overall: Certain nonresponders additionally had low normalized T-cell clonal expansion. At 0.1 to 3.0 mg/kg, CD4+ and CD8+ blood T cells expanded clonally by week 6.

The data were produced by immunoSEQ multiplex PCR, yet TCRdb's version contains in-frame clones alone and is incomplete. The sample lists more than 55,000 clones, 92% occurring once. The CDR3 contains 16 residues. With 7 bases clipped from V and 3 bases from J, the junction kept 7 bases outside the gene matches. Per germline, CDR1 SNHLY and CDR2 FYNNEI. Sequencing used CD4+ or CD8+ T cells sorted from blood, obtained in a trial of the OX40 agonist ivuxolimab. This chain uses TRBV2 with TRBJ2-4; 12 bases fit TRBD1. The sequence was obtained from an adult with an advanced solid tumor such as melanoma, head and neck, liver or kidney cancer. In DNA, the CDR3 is TGTGCCAGCACTACGGGACAGGGGGCTGACAAAAACATTCAGTACTTC. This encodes CASTTGQGADKNIQYF.